This TCR beta chain was documented in a study of blood T cell repertoires in COVID-19. As for the study in general: Sources were T cells, B-cell-depleted T cells, or PBMCs; the material itself was cDNA or gDNA.

V lost 2 bases, J lost 2 bases, and 12 bases lay in between. Germline CDR1 is KGHDR and CDR2 is SFDVKD. The CDR3 is made up of 15 amino acids. Authors' data handling: Counts of nucleated cells, estimated from reference gene primer amplification, were obtained. Libraries were prepared by immunoSEQ multiplex PCR; TCRdb keeps only in-frame clonotypes and omits some of them. V and J calls and clone size are those listed in that table; D and trimming were worked out from the DNA. In the table there are 60,000 to 95,000 clones, around two thirds of which are singletons. This chain uses TRBV24-1 with TRBJ2-7, with a weak D call TRBD1 (7 bases). The TCR originated in a human donor with acute or convalescent COVID-19. The donor label of this sample is uncertain. The material sequenced was peripheral blood. In nucleotides, the CDR3 is TGTGCCACCAGTGATTGGGCAGGGGGGACCTACGAGCAGTACTTC. This gives the protein CATSDWAGGTYEQYF.